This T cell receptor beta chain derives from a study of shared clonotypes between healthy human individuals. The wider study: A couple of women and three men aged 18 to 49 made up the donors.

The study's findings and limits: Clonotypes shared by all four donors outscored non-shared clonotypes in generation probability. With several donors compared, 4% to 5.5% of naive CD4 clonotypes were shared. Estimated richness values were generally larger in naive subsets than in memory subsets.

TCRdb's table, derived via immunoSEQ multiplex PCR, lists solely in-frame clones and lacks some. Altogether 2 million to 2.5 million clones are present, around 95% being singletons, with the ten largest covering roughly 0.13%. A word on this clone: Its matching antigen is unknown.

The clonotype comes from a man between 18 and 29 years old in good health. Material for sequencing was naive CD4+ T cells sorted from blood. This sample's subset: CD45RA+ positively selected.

CDR3 sequence reads: CASSPSIPKKLFF. The DNA for the CDR3 is TGTGCCAGCAGCCCATCGATCCCAAAGAAACTGTTTTTT. The chain uses TRBV11-2 and TRBJ1-4, with unresolved D. CDR1 SGHAT and CDR2 FQNNGV come from the germline V gene. V lost 5 bases and J 11 bases, leaving 15 bases between the germline ends. The CDR3 has 13 amino acids. The variable domain in full, completed from reference TRBV11-2 and TRBJ1-4, reads EAGVAQSPRYKIIEKRQSVAFWCNPISGHATLYWYQQILGQGPKLLIQFQNNGVVDDSQLPKDRFSAERLKGVDSTLKIQPAKLEDSAVYLCASSPSIPKKLFFGSGTQLSVL.